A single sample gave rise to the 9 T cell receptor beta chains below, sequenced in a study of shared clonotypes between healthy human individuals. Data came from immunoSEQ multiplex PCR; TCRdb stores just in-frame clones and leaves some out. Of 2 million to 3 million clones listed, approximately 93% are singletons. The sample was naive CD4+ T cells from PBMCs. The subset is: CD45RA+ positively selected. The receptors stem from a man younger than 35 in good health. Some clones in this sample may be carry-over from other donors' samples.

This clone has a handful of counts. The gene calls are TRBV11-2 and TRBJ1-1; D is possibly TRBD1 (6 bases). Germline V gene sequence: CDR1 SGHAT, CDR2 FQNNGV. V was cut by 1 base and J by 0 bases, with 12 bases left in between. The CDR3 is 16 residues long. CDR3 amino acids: CASSLGGAKMNTEAFF. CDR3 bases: TGTGCCAGCAGCTTAGGGGGGGCGAAAATGAACACTGAAGCTTTCTTT.

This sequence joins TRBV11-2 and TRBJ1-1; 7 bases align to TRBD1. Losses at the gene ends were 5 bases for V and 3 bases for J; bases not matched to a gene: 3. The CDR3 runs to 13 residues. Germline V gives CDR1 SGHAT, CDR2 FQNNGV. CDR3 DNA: TGTGCCAGCAGCGGGACAGTAGACACTGAAGCTTTCTTT. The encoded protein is CASSGTVDTEAFF.

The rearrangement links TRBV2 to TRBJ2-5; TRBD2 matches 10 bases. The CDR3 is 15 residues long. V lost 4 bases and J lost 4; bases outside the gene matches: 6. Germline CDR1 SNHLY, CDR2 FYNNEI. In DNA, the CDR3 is TGTGCCAGCAGTGCGCTAGCGGGAGTGGGAGAGACCCAGTACTTC. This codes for CASSALAGVGETQYF.

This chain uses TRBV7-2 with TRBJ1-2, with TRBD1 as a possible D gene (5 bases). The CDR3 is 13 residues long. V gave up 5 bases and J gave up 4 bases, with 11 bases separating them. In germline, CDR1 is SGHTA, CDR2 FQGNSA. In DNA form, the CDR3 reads TGTGCCAGCAGCCGGCTAGGGGTCTATGGCTACACCTTC. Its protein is CASSRLGVYGYTF. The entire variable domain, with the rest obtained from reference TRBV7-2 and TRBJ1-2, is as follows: GAGVSQSPSNKVTEKGKDVELRCDPISGHTALYWYRQSLGQGLEFLIYFQGNSAPDKSGLPSDRFSAERTGGSVSTLTIQRTQQEDSAVYLCASSRLGVYGYTFGSGTRLTVV.

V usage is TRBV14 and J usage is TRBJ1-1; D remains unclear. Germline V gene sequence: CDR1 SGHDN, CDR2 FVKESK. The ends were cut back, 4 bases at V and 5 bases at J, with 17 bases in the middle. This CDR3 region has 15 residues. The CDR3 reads CASSPLSSKETEAFF. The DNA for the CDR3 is TGTGCCAGCAGCCCCCTTAGCTCCAAGGAAACTGAAGCTTTCTTT.

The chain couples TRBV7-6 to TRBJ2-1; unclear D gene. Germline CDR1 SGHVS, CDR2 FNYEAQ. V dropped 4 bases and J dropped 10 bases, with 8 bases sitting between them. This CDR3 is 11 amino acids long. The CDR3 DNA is TGTGCCAGCAGCTCCTCCCGAGAGCAGTTCTTC. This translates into CASSSSREQFF.

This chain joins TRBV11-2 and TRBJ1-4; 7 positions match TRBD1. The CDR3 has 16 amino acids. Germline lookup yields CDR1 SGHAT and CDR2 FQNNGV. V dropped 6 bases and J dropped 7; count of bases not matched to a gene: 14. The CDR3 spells CASRPHPRQGSEKLFF. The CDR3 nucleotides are TGTGCCAGCAGACCGCACCCCCGACAGGGATCTGAAAAACTGTTTTTT.

CDR3 region: CASSIGLAGVGSDTQYF. CDR3 nucleotide sequence: TGTGCCAGTAGTATAGGACTAGCGGGAGTAGGCTCAGATACGCAGTATTTT. The chain carries TRBV19 and TRBJ2-3; 12 positions agree with TRBD2. The J segment lost 4 bases and the V segment lost 1 base, leaving 6 bases of the junction unmatched. The CDR3 covers 17 residues. Germline values: CDR1 LNHDA, CDR2 SQIVND (reference sequence).

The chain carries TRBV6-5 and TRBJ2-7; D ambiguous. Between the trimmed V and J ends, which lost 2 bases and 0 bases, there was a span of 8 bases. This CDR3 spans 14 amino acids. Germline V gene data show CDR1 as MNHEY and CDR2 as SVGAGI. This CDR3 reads CASSYGVDSYEQYF. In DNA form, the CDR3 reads TGTGCCAGCAGTTACGGGGTCGACTCCTACGAGCAGTACTTC.